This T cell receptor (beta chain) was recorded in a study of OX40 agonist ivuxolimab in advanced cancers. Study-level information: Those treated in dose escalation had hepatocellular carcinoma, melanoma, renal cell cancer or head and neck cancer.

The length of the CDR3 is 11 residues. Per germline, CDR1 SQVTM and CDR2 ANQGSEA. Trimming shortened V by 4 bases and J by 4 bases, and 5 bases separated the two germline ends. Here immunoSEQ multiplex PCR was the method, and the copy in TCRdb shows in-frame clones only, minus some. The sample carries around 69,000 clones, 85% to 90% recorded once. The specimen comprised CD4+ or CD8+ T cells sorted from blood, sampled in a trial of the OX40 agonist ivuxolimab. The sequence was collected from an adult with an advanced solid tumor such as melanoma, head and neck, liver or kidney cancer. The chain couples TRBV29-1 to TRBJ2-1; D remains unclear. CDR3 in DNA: TGCAGCGTTGTGATTTACAATGAGCAGTTCTTC. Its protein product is CSVVIYNEQFF.